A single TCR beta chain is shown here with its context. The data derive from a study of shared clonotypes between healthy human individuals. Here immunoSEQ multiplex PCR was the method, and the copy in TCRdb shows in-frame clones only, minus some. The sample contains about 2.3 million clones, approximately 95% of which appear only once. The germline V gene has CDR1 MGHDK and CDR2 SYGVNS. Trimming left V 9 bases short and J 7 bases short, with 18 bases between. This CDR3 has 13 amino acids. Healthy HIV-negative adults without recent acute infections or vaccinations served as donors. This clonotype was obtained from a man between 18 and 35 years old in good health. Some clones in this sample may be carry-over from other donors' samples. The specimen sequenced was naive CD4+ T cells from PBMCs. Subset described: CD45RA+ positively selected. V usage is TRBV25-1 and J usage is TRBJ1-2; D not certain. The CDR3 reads CASEGPTAAGYTF. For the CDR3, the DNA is TGTGCCAGTGAGGGTCCCACAGCGGCTGGCTACACCTTC.